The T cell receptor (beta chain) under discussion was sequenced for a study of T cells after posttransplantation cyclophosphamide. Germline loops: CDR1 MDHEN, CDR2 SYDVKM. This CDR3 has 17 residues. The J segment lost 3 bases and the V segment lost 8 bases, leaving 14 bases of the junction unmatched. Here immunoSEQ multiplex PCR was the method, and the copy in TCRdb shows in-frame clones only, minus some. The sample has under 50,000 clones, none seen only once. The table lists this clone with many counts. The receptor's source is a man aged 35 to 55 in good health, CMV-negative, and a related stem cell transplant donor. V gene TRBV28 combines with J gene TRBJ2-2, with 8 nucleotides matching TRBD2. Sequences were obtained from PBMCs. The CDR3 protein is CASGLGAGLGYTGELFF. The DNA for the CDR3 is TGTGCCAGCGGGTTAGGGGCGGGACTAGGGTACACCGGGGAGCTGTTTTTT.